Listed below are T cell receptor beta chains from one sample, sequenced in a study of regulatory T cells in long-lasting Graves disease. TCRdb itself ran the multiplex PCR reads through MiXCR, one entry per CDR3 protein. The table shows roughly 450,000 distinct CDR3 sequences, with around a fifth occurring only once. The specimen was peripheral blood mononuclear cells (PBMCs), collected when the disease was refractory, from a patient treated with antithyroid drugs. The origin of the receptors is a female donor with Graves disease. Both conserved end residues are part of each CDR3. The D gene is left open where the match is weak. The size of a clone is reported for some rows only, either as once, few or many, or as a class for expanded clones.

j_call: TRBJ1-1
clone_size: many
v_call: TRBV7-2
d_call: -
cdr3_nt: TGTGCCAGCAGCTTAGTGGTTGGGGACACTGAAGCTTTCTTT
cdr3_aa: CASSLVVGDTEAFF

j_call: TRBJ1-5
clone_size: many
v_call: TRBV28
d_call: -
cdr3_nt: TGTGCCAGCAGTCTGGACTTCAATCAGCCCCAGCATTTT
cdr3_aa: CASSLDFNQPQHF

j_call: TRBJ1-3
clone_size: -
v_call: TRBV12-3/TRBV12-4
d_call: -
cdr3_nt: TGTGCCAGCAGGAGCCAGGAGGCTGGAAGCACCATATATTTT
cdr3_aa: CASRSQEAGSTIYF

j_call: TRBJ1-5
clone_size: many
v_call: TRBV7-2
d_call: -
cdr3_nt: TGTGCCAGCAGCACCAGGGAACAGCCCCAGCATTTT
cdr3_aa: CASSTREQPQHF

j_call: TRBJ1-5
clone_size: many
v_call: TRBV25-1
d_call: -
cdr3_nt: TGTGCCAGCAGTGATATCGGAGGGACGGGTAGCAATCAGCCCCAGCATTTT
cdr3_aa: CASSDIGGTGSNQPQHF

j_call: TRBJ1-5
clone_size: -
v_call: TRBV19
d_call: TRBD1
cdr3_nt: TGTGCCAGTAAGGGGGACAGGGGGCAAAATCAGCCCCAGCATTTT
cdr3_aa: CASKGDRGQNQPQHF

j_call: TRBJ1-2
clone_size: many
v_call: TRBV28
d_call: -
cdr3_nt: TGTGCCAGCAGTTTAGGAAACAGGGTCGATGGCTACACCTTC
cdr3_aa: CASSLGNRVDGYTF

j_call: TRBJ2-7
clone_size: -
v_call: TRBV18
d_call: TRBD1
cdr3_nt: TGTGCCAGCTCACCGCCCGGGACAGGTGGACTTACCGAGCAGTACTTC
cdr3_aa: CASSPPGTGGLTEQYF

j_call: TRBJ1-3
clone_size: -
v_call: TRBV7-2
d_call: -
cdr3_nt: TGTGCCAGCAGCTTTTCTGGGGGCTTGGGGTTATCTGGAAACACCATATATTTT
cdr3_aa: CASSFSGGLGLSGNTIYF

j_call: TRBJ2-6
clone_size: -
v_call: TRBV5-6
d_call: -
cdr3_nt: TGTGCCAGCAACTCCCCTAGGAACCCTGGGGCCAACGTCCTGACTTTC
cdr3_aa: CASNSPRNPGANVLTF